The 30 T cell receptor beta chains listed next were all sequenced from one sample in a study of T cells in Graves' hyperthyroidism and ophthalmopathy. The investigators amplified TCR beta CDR3 regions from RNA transcripts. First-round RT-PCR of the TCR CDR3 relied on the HTBI primer set. One entry per CDR3 protein results from TCRdb running MiXCR on the multiplex PCR reads. Here the sample spans around 400,000 distinct CDR3 sequences, around 13% being singletons. Sequenced material: blood. The origin of the receptors is a young woman with Graves' hyperthyroidism.

This clonotype has at least ten counts. The chain couples TRBV28 to TRBJ2-7; TRBD1 matches 7 bases. J was trimmed by 2 bases and V by 2 bases; bases with no gene match: 3. The CDR3 sequence is 14 residues long. Germline V gene sequence: CDR1 MDHEN, CDR2 SYDVKM. Here the CDR3 reads CASSLDRAPYEQYF. For the CDR3, the DNA is TGTGCCAGCAGTTTAGACAGGGCACCCTACGAGCAGTACTTC.

This clonotype was seen at least ten times. The V and J genes are TRBV5-1 and TRBJ2-5; tentative D call: TRBD2 (6 bases). Germline V lookup: CDR1 SGHRS, CDR2 YFSETQ. This CDR3 has 14 residues. V was clipped by 4 bases and J by 2 bases, with 12 bases between them. The CDR3 is CASSNGGPQETQYF. CDR3 DNA sequence: TGCGCCAGCAGCAACGGGGGACCTCAAGAGACCCAGTACTTC.

Many counts were recorded for this clonotype. The chain uses TRBV2 and TRBJ1-5; D perhaps matches TRBD1 (5 bases). The CDR3 sequence is 14 residues long. The V end was cut by 5 bases, the J end by 3 bases, with 11 bases between. The germline gives CDR1 SNHLY, CDR2 FYNNEI. The CDR3 region has the DNA TGTGCCAGCAGTATGGACATCTCCAATCAGCCCCAGCATTTT. Translated, it gives CASSMDISNQPQHF.

The rearrangement joins TRBV4-3 to TRBJ2-3; D call uncertain. Germline lookup yields CDR1 LGHNA and CDR2 YSLEER. With 2 bases removed from V and 1 base from J, the gap between germline ends came to 1 base. This CDR3 region has 12 residues. CDR3: CASSQRTDTQYF. CDR3 DNA: TGCGCCAGCAGCCAACGCACAGATACGCAGTATTTT.

CDR3 DNA sequence: TGTGCCTGGAGTGTACGGGGAGGGAACATTCAGTACTTC. Residues: CAWSVRGGNIQYF. The chain combines TRBV30 with TRBJ2-4; 7 nucleotides line up with TRBD2. The V gene's germline CDR1 is GTSNPN and CDR2 SVGIG (reference sequence). V trimming: 0 bases; J trimming: 7 bases; junction bases outside the gene matches: 3. The CDR3 runs to 13 residues.

Ten or more counts support this clonotype. V is TRBV3-1 and J is TRBJ2-1; no definite D call. The CDR3 length is 11 residues. Germline V gene sequence: CDR1 LGHDT, CDR2 YNNKEL (reference sequence). V lost 9 bases and J lost 3, with 6 bases in between. CDR3 in DNA: TGTGCCAGTCGTTACTACAATGAGCAGTTCTTC. Translating it yields CASRYYNEQFF.

There are many counts of this clonotype. J is TRBJ2-3 and V is TRBV30, with 9 positions matching TRBD2. The CDR3 is 15 residues long. The germline V gene has CDR1 GTSNPN and CDR2 SVGIG (reference sequence). V lost 3 bases, J lost 4 bases, and 8 bases stayed unmatched. The CDR3 protein is CAWRIEREAPDTQYF. The CDR3 DNA is TGTGCCTGGAGAATTGAGCGGGAGGCCCCAGATACGCAGTATTTT.

The V gene is TRBV7-3, the J gene TRBJ1-1, with D perhaps TRBD1 (5 bases). The CDR3 is 13 amino acids. Germline V CDR1 and CDR2: SGHTA, FQGTGA. Trimming cost V 5 bases and J 7 bases, with 14 bases left between them. The CDR3, as DNA: TGTGCCAGCAGCCAAGGGGTCGACCTTGAAGCTTTCTTT. This sequence encodes CASSQGVDLEAFF.

This clonotype has at least ten counts. The gene calls are TRBV6-1 and TRBJ1-3, with D maybe TRBD1 (5 bases). Between the trimmed V and J ends, which lost 6 bases and 0 bases, there was a span of 15 bases. The CDR3 runs to 16 residues. Germline CDR1 reads MNHNS; CDR2 reads SASEGT. CDR3 loop: CASSATMDISGNTIYF. In DNA, the CDR3 is TGTGCCAGCAGCGCAACTATGGACATCTCTGGAAACACCATATATTTT.

This clonotype was counted at least ten times. The gene calls are TRBV5-8 and TRBJ2-6; D unresolved. CDR3 length equals 16 residues. Germline loops: CDR1 SGHTS, CDR2 YDEGEE. Trimming left V 4 bases short and J 0 bases short, with 11 bases between. CDR3 in DNA: TGTGCCAGCAGCCCACCGAGCGACTCTGGGGCCAACGTCCTGACTTTC. This gives the protein CASSPPSDSGANVLTF.

In its sample, this clonotype was seen a few times. The chain couples TRBV12-3 or TRBV12-4 to TRBJ2-7, with D possibly matching TRBD2 (5 bases). Between the trimmed V and J ends, which lost 8 bases and 6 bases, there was a span of 11 bases. The CDR3 has 11 amino acids. The CDR3 loop is CASGRGGEQYF. CDR3 bases: TGTGCCAGCGGGAGAGGAGGCGAGCAGTACTTC.

Worth noting for this clonotype: This may arise from a read error, as a much more abundant clone is one base away. V and J are TRBV20-1 and TRBJ2-1, with TRBD2 identical over 9 bases. The CDR3 is 13 amino acids. CDR1 and CDR2 from the germline V gene are DFQATT and SNEGSKA (reference sequence). CDR3 region: CGASGGRAGEQFF. As DNA, the CDR3 is TGCGGTGCTAGCGGCGGGAGGGCCGGTGAGCAGTTCTTC.

The sample holds many counts of this clonotype. The rearrangement uses TRBV18 and TRBJ2-4, with D perhaps TRBD1 (6 bases). V shed 0 bases and J shed 3 bases, with 6 bases lying between them. This CDR3 has 14 amino acids. Germline CDR1 KGHSH, CDR2 LQKENI. CDR3 amino acids: CASSPPDSKNIQYF. Here the CDR3 DNA reads TGTGCCAGCTCACCACCGGACAGCAAAAACATTCAGTACTTC.

This clonotype appeared a few times. Sequence at one end of the junction differs from germline and may be a read error. The V call is TRBV6-1, the J call TRBJ2-5; tentatively, D is TRBD1 or TRBD2 (6 bases each). Germline V gives CDR1 MNHNS, CDR2 SASEGT. The CDR3 covers 15 residues. In nucleotides, the CDR3 is TGTGCCAGCAGTGAGGCCGGGGGCCACCAAGAGACCCGGTACTTC. Translating it yields CASSEAGGHQETRYF.

This clonotype was observed a handful of times. The chain employs TRBV20-1 and TRBJ2-7; D not resolved. The CDR3 covers 11 residues. With 1 base removed from V and 9 bases from J, the gap between germline ends came to 10 bases. Germline V gives CDR1 DFQATT, CDR2 SNEGSKA (reference sequence). The DNA for the CDR3 is TGCAGTGCTAGAGTGTCTCCCGGGCAGTACTTC. Protein sequence: CSARVSPGQYF.

This clonotype was counted at least ten times. This chain joins TRBV6-1 and TRBJ1-6; maybe TRBD1 (5 bases). Looked up from germline, CDR1 is MNHNS and CDR2 is SASEGT. CDR3 length: 15 amino acids. With 5 bases removed from V and 6 bases from J, the gap between germline ends came to 14 bases. This chain's CDR3 is CASSTLNGGNSPLHF. In DNA form, the CDR3 reads TGTGCCAGCAGTACATTAAACGGGGGTAATTCACCCCTCCACTTT.

This clonotype has a handful of counts. The gene calls are TRBV5-1 and TRBJ1-2, with unresolved D. This CDR3 region has 12 residues. V shed 1 base and J shed 8 bases, with 9 bases lying between them. Per germline, CDR1 SGHRS and CDR2 YFSETQ. CDR3 sequence reads: CASSLSSAGYTF. CDR3 bases: TGCGCCAGCAGCTTGTCCTCGGCAGGCTACACCTTC.

At least ten counts were recorded for this clonotype. The genes are TRBV30 and TRBJ1-1; tentatively, D is TRBD1 (6 bases). Per germline, CDR1 GTSNPN and CDR2 SVGIG (reference sequence). CDR3 length equals 14 residues. Trimming removed 1 base at V and 4 bases at J, with 13 bases between. The CDR3 loop is CAWSDPQGFTEAFF. The DNA of the CDR3 is TGTGCCTGGAGTGACCCCCAGGGGTTCACTGAAGCTTTCTTT.

This clonotype turned up a few times. The rearrangement links TRBV7-2 to TRBJ2-4; no clear D. Germline CDR1 reads SGHTA; CDR2 reads FQGNSA. The CDR3 is 16 amino acids. Trimming removed 2 bases from V and 0 bases from J, with 11 bases in between. This CDR3 is CASSLRPTIAKNIQYF. Written as DNA, the CDR3 is TGTGCCAGCAGCTTAAGGCCCACTATAGCCAAAAACATTCAGTACTTC.

There are many counts of this clonotype. The genes are TRBV28 and TRBJ2-7, with 13 bases identical to TRBD2. CDR1 and CDR2 (germline): MDHEN, SYDVKM. The CDR3 extends over 15 amino acids. Losses at the gene ends were 6 bases for V and 3 bases for J; bases not matched to a gene: 5. The CDR3 region has the DNA TGTGCCAGCAGGGGGACTAGCGGGAATTACTACGAGCAGTACTTC. Translated: CASRGTSGNYYEQYF.

There are many counts of this clonotype. The rearrangement joins TRBV3-1 to TRBJ1-1; D is ambiguous. Per germline, CDR1 LGHDT and CDR2 YNNKEL (reference sequence). This CDR3 contains 14 residues. With 2 bases removed from V and 2 bases from J, the gap between germline ends came to 9 bases. In DNA, the CDR3 is TGTGCCAGCAGCCAACAGAGGGCAAACACTGAAGCTTTCTTT. This encodes CASSQQRANTEAFF.

This clonotype was seen repeatedly, ten times or more. The chain recombines TRBV20-1 with TRBJ1-2; 7 nucleotides match TRBD1. CDR1 and CDR2 (germline): DFQATT, SNEGSKA (reference sequence). This CDR3 region has 12 residues. The CDR3 nucleotides are TGCAGCGCCAGAGGGACAGACTATGGCTACACCTTC. Amino acids: CSARGTDYGYTF.

The chain uses TRBV5-1 and TRBJ1-3; possibly TRBD1 for D (5 bases). CDR3 size: 17 residues. CDR1 and CDR2 (germline): SGHRS, YFSETQ. V was pared by 4 bases and J by 2 bases, with 19 bases between. CDR3 DNA: TGCGCCAGCAGCCCGACGCTAACTGGGACGGCTGGAAACACCATATATTTT. Amino acids: CASSPTLTGTAGNTIYF.

This clonotype was seen many times. The chain combines TRBV2 with TRBJ2-1; 10 nucleotides line up with TRBD1. Germline lookup yields CDR1 SNHLY and CDR2 FYNNEI. V gave up 10 bases and J gave up 6 bases; unmatched junction bases: 9. This CDR3 is built from 14 residues. The CDR3 nucleotides read TGTGCCACTCCCAGGGACAGGGGCGGCAATGAGCAGTTCTTC. Translating it yields CATPRDRGGNEQFF.

This clonotype was counted between two and nine times. The chain combines TRBV3-1 with TRBJ2-7, with D possibly TRBD2 on 5 matching bases. Germline CDR1 LGHDT, CDR2 YNNKEL (reference sequence). CDR3 size: 14 residues. Trimming stripped 1 base from V and 6 bases from J, with 13 bases between. This CDR3 reads CASSQANSSPEQYF. The CDR3 region has the DNA TGTGCCAGCAGCCAAGCCAACTCTAGCCCCGAGCAGTACTTC.

As concerns this clonotype: This clone may be a read error of a much larger clone one base away. The V call is TRBV10-3, the J call TRBJ1-4; D uncertain. This CDR3 is built from 14 residues. Germline CDR1 ENHRY, CDR2 SYGVKD. The V gene lost 3 bases and the J gene lost 7 bases, with 12 bases spanning the gap. The CDR3 coding sequence is TGTGCCATCAGTGACAGGAGGGATCGTGAAAAACTGTTTTTT. Amino acid sequence: CAISDRRDREKLFF.

There are a few counts of this clonotype. J is TRBJ2-1 and V is TRBV7-9; D not certain. Germline-derived CDR1 and CDR2 are SEHNR and FQNEAQ (reference sequence). Trimming left V 3 bases short and J 4 bases short, with 7 bases between. The CDR3 loop spans 13 amino acids. CDR3 sequence: CASSLVVYNEQFF. The CDR3 DNA reads as TGTGCCAGCAGCTTGGTAGTGTACAATGAGCAGTTCTTC.

J is TRBJ1-5 and V is TRBV4-1, with no clear D. The CDR3 extends over 13 amino acids. Per germline, CDR1 MGHRA and CDR2 YSYEKL. V was pared by 4 bases and J by 6 bases, with 10 bases between. This CDR3 reads CASSPVEFQPQHF. CDR3 bases: TGCGCCAGCAGCCCGGTGGAATTTCAGCCCCAGCATTTT.

This clonotype was counted many times. This sequence joins TRBV3-1 and TRBJ1-2; D is possibly TRBD1 (5 bases). V lost 2 bases to trimming and J lost 6 bases, with 16 bases between them. The germline V gene encodes CDR1 LGHDT and CDR2 YNNKEL (reference sequence). The CDR3 totals 15 residues. CDR3 DNA: TGTGCCAGCAGCCAACGGGACGTCGGACCCAATGGCTACACCTTC. Protein product: CASSQRDVGPNGYTF.

This clonotype occurred many times. This chain connects TRBV6-2 or TRBV6-3 to TRBJ1-5; no reliable D call. Germline V gene lookup returns CDR1 MNHEY and CDR2 SVGEGT. Trimming removed 6 bases from V and 7 bases from J, with 10 bases in between. The CDR3 runs to 12 residues. CDR3 nucleotides: TGTGCCAGCAGCTCCCTTTCGCAGCCCCAGCATTTT. It is translated as CASSSLSQPQHF.